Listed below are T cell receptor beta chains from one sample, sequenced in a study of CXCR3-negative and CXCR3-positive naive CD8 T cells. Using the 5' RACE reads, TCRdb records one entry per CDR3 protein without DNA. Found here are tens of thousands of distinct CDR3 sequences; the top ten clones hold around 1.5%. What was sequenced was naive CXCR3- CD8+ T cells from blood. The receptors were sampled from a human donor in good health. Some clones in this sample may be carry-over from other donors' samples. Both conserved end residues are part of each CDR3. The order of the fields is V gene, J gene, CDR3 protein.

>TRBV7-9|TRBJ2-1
CASNRQGSDNEQFF
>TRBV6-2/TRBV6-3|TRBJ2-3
CASSGQPRADTQYF
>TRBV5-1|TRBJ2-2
CASSPDRVNTGELFF
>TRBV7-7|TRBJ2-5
CASSLGGTEETQYF
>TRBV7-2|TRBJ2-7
CASSYLRIYEQYF
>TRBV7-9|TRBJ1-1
CASSPWESAEAFF
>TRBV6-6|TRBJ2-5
CASSPPRLAGLYQETQYF
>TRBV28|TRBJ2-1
CASNGVERNEQFF
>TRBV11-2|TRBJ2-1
CASSPPRGGSGSHLEQFF
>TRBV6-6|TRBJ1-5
CASSSARVTIYQPQHF
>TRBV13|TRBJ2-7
CASRSPSGEYF
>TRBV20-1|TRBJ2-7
CSARLTSGGGLDF
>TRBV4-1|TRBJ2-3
CASSQDAMGLAAGTDTQYF
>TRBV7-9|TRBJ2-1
CASSLGVGYNEQFF
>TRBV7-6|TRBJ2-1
CASSFGDSGRHNSDEQFF
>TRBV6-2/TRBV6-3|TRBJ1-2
CASSYSTGYTF
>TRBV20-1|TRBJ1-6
CSARGKEYSPIHF
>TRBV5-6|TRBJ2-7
CASSGGTAYEQYF
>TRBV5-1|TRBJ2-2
CASLFHPRDKNTGELFF
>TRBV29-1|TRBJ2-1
CSVEEGAGNEQFF
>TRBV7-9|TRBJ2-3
CASSAAGGPTDTQYF
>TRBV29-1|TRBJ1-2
CSVEKTGGALRDNYGYTF
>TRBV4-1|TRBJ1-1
CASSQEGSVGDRRAFF
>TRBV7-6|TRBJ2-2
CASSLDRLAGTANTGELFF
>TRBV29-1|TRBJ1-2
CSVPLTYYGYTF
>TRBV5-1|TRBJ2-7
CASSLGNGYEQYF
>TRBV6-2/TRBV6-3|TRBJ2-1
CASSYPTGQSYNEQFF